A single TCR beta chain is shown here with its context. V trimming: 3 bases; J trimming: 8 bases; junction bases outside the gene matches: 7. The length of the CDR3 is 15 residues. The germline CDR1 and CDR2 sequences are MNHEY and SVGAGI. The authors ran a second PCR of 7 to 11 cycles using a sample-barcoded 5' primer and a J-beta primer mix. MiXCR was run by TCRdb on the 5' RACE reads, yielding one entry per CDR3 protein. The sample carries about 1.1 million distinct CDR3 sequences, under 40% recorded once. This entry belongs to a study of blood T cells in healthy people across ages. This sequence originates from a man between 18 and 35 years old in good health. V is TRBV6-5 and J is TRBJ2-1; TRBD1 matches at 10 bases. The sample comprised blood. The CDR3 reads CASSYRDRGNDEQFF. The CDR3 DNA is TGTGCCAGCAGTTATCGGGACAGGGGAAACGATGAGCAGTTCTTC.